These 23 T cell receptor beta chains were sequenced from one sample in a study of Graves' ophthalmopathy and Graves' hyperthyroidism. As the template, RNA transcripts were used to amplify TCR beta CDR3 regions. Second-round multiplex PCR followed a first-round RT-PCR using HTBI primers. TCRdb ran MiXCR on the multiplex PCR reads and lists one entry per CDR3 protein. The sample comprises about 220,000 distinct CDR3 sequences, 20% to 25% of which are singletons, and around 45% rests with the top ten. The sequenced sample was peripheral blood. These receptors came from a woman in her forties or fifties with Graves' ophthalmopathy.

This clonotype turned up a few times. The chain recombines TRBV5-1 with TRBJ2-2; D is uncertain. The CDR3 length is 10 residues. Germline V gene sequence: CDR1 SGHRS, CDR2 YFSETQ. The V end lost 7 bases, the J end lost 7 bases, and 5 bases lay between the germline ends. The CDR3 loop is CASLNGELFF. In nucleotides, the CDR3 is TGCGCCAGCCTCAACGGGGAGCTGTTTTTT. Full variable domain (missing parts from reference TRBV5-1 and TRBJ2-2): KAGVTQTPRYLIKTRGQQVTLSCSPISGHRSVSWYQQTPGQGLQFLFEYFSETQRNKGNFPGRFSGRQFSNSRSEMNVSTLELGDSALYLCASLNGELFFGEGSRLTVL.

This rearrangement joins TRBV28 to TRBJ1-1; D remains unclear. V was shortened by 7 bases and J by 10 bases, with 13 bases between the two germline ends. CDR3 length: 11 residues. CDR1 and CDR2 from the germline V gene are MDHEN and SYDVKM. The CDR3 loop is CASTEGNGAFF. CDR3 in DNA: TGTGCCAGCACGGAAGGAAACGGAGCTTTCTTT.

This clonotype occurred many times. This sequence joins TRBV12-3 or TRBV12-4 and TRBJ1-5; tentative D call: TRBD1 (5 bases). V lost 4 bases to trimming and J lost 4 bases, with 17 bases between them. CDR3 length: 16 residues. In nucleotides, the CDR3 is TGTGCCAGCAGTTCCGGGGGGACGGGGGTGAATCAGCCCCAGCATTTT. Translation gives CASSSGGTGVNQPQHF.

Ten or more counts support this clonotype. The chain couples TRBV6-1 to TRBJ1-2, with 9 nucleotides matching TRBD1. V shed 6 bases, J shed 2 bases, and the junction held 10 bases outside the gene matches. The CDR3 consists of 16 residues. Looked up from germline, CDR1 is MNHNS and CDR2 is SASEGT. The CDR3 region is CASRPPGQGKNYGYTF. The CDR3 nucleotides are TGTGCCAGCAGGCCTCCGGGACAGGGAAAGAACTATGGCTACACCTTC.

This clonotype was counted many times. The chain combines TRBV7-8 with TRBJ2-5, with unresolved D. This CDR3 comprises 14 residues. With 8 bases removed from V and 5 bases from J, the gap between germline ends came to 18 bases. CDR1 is SGHVS, CDR2 FQNEAQ, per germline. In DNA, the CDR3 is TGTGCCAGCCTTGACCTCGCTGTCCAGGAGACCCAGTACTTC. Amino acid sequence: CASLDLAVQETQYF.

This clonotype was seen more than once but under ten times. This CDR3 reads CASSRTSGSPTGELFF. CDR3 in DNA: TGCGCCAGCAGTAGGACTAGCGGGAGCCCCACCGGGGAGCTGTTTTTT. The chain has TRBV5-1 and TRBJ2-2; the match to TRBD2 covers 13 bases. This CDR3 has 16 residues. The trim removed 5 bases at V and 4 bases at J, leaving 5 bases unmatched. Germline loops: CDR1 SGHRS, CDR2 YFSETQ.

Comments on this clonotype: This clone may be a read error of a much larger clone one base away. The chain recombines TRBV27 with TRBJ2-3; 9 bases agree with TRBD1. Germline V gene sequence: CDR1 MNHEY, CDR2 SMNVEV (reference sequence). The CDR3 is made up of 15 amino acids. CDR3 region: CAISFGTGLADTQYF. DNA for the CDR3: TGTGCCATCAGTTTCGGGACAGGGTTGGCAGATACGCAGTATTTT.

This clonotype was detected only a few times. This chain uses TRBV11-2 with TRBJ1-2; 8 nucleotides agree with TRBD1. Germline V CDR1 and CDR2: SGHAT, FQNNGV. V dropped 1 base and J dropped 4; count of bases not matched to a gene: 5. The CDR3 is 15 amino acids. CDR3 loop: CASSLGAGGAYGYTF. CDR3 bases: TGTGCCAGCAGCTTAGGGGCAGGGGGCGCCTATGGCTACACCTTC.

In this sample, this clonotype turned up many times. This CDR3 is CASSYGGDRGSGRPEQYF. In DNA form, the CDR3 reads TGTGCCAGCAGTTACGGGGGGGACCGGGGTAGCGGGAGGCCCGAGCAGTACTTC. The chain couples TRBV6-2 or TRBV6-3 to TRBJ2-7, with 10 nucleotides matching TRBD2. CDR1 and CDR2 (germline): MNHEY, SVGEGT. There are 18 residues in the CDR3. V lost 2 bases and J lost 6; bases outside the gene matches: 16.

The sample holds many counts of this clonotype. The chain is built from TRBV11-2 and TRBJ1-1; no definite D call. The V end was cut by 3 bases, the J end by 6 bases, with 14 bases between. The CDR3 is 14 amino acids. Per germline, CDR1 SGHAT and CDR2 FQNNGV. The CDR3 spells CASSLKPGLAEAFF. DNA of the CDR3: TGTGCCAGCAGCTTGAAACCTGGGTTGGCTGAAGCTTTCTTT.

This clonotype was observed many times. This chain uses TRBV12-3 or TRBV12-4 with TRBJ2-7; 10 bases agree with TRBD2. The V gene end was trimmed by 6 bases and the J gene end by 0 bases; junction bases not matched to a gene: 2. The length of the CDR3 is 14 residues. Here the CDR3 DNA reads TGTGCCAGCAGAACTAGCGGGGCCTCCTACGAGCAGTACTTC. It is translated as CASRTSGASYEQYF.

This clonotype has a count of ten or more. The chain links TRBV25-1 to TRBJ1-1; possibly TRBD1 for D (5 bases). V lost 4 bases and J 4 bases, leaving 13 bases between the germline ends. CDR3 length: 14 residues. Germline lookup yields CDR1 MGHDK and CDR2 SYGVNS. CDR3 sequence reads: CASSGAGRSTEAFF. CDR3 nucleotides: TGTGCCAGCAGTGGGGCAGGGAGGTCCACTGAAGCTTTCTTT.

This clonotype appeared many times. This chain uses TRBV28 with TRBJ2-7; D may correspond to TRBD1 or TRBD2 (5 bases each). Trimming removed 5 bases from V and 6 bases from J, with 17 bases in between. Looked up from germline, CDR1 is MDHEN and CDR2 is SYDVKM. This CDR3 spans 14 amino acids. CDR3 region: CASSHGPGPIEQYF. The DNA for the CDR3 is TGTGCCAGCAGTCACGGACCGGGACCGATCGAGCAGTACTTC.

The rearrangement uses TRBV4-1 and TRBJ2-7; 8 bases fit TRBD1. Trimming removed 4 bases from V and 3 bases from J; junction bases left unmatched: 11. Germline CDR1 is MGHRA and CDR2 is YSYEKL. The CDR3 covers 16 residues. The chain's CDR3 is CASSRDQGARHYEQYF. CDR3 in DNA: TGCGCCAGCAGCCGAGACCAGGGGGCCCGACACTACGAGCAGTACTTC.

The V call is TRBV6-2 or TRBV6-3, the J call TRBJ1-6; D remains unclear. The V gene lost 7 bases and the J gene lost 8 bases, with 15 bases spanning the gap. Germline loops: CDR1 MNHEY, CDR2 SVGEGT. There are 14 residues in the CDR3. The CDR3, as DNA: TGTGCCAGCATGAGGACGGAGGTCTATTCACCCCTCCACTTT. Protein sequence: CASMRTEVYSPLHF.

This clonotype was recorded many times. The V call is TRBV4-3, the J call TRBJ2-7; the D is unclear. The CDR3 consists of 20 residues. Trimming left V 3 bases short and J 2 bases short, with 29 bases between. Germline loops: CDR1 LGHNA, CDR2 YSLEER. The CDR3 DNA reads TGCGCCAGCAGCCACCCTATTGAGCGTGCGATACAATCTCATCCCTACGAGCAGTACTTC. Its translation is CASSHPIERAIQSHPYEQYF.

This clonotype was detected only a few times. The V call is TRBV2, the J call TRBJ2-7; 8 bases align to TRBD1. V lost 6 bases to trimming and J lost 11 bases; unmatched junction nucleotides: 15. CDR1 is SNHLY, CDR2 FYNNEI, per germline. The CDR3 extends over 14 amino acids. This CDR3 reads CASRDGQGLVREYF. The CDR3, as DNA: TGTGCCAGCAGGGACGGACAGGGCCTCGTTCGAGAGTACTTC.

This clonotype has ten or more counts. This may arise from a read error, as a much more abundant clone is one base away. The gene calls are TRBV24-1 and TRBJ2-5, with no clear D. This CDR3 spans 15 amino acids. Looked up from germline, CDR1 is KGHDR and CDR2 is SFDVKD. In DNA form, the CDR3 reads TGTGCCACCAGTGATTCCAAGACGAGTCAAGAGACCCGGTACTTC. Its translation is CATSDSKTSQETRYF.

The chain couples TRBV29-1 to TRBJ1-2, with TRBD1 as a possible D gene (6 bases). The CDR3 is 13 amino acids. The germline gives CDR1 SQVTM, CDR2 ANQGSEA. Deletions cut 4 bases from V and 3 bases from J, with 12 bases between. In nucleotides, the CDR3 is TGCAGCGTTGTTACAGGGTGGGACTATGGCTACACCTTC. Its protein product is CSVVTGWDYGYTF.

This sequence joins TRBV12-3 or TRBV12-4 and TRBJ1-5; 8 nucleotides agree with TRBD1. V was clipped by 5 bases and J by 3 bases; unmatched bases: 9. The CDR3 runs to 16 residues. This CDR3 reads CASSTGDRGNNQPQHF. The CDR3 DNA is TGTGCCAGCAGTACCGGAGACAGGGGTAACAATCAGCCCCAGCATTTT.

The rearrangement joins TRBV6-1 to TRBJ2-5; D unclear. Between the trimmed V and J ends, which lost 6 bases and 1 base, there was a span of 15 bases. The CDR3 runs 15 residues. CDR1 is MNHNS and CDR2 is SASEGT in the germline V gene. The CDR3 protein is CASRRQALAQETQYF. DNA of the CDR3: TGTGCCAGCAGGAGACAAGCCCTGGCCCAAGAGACCCAGTACTTC.

This clonotype was counted ten times or more. The chain joins TRBV12-3 or TRBV12-4 to TRBJ2-7; D uncertain. The CDR3 is 15 amino acids. V was shortened by 2 bases and J by 6 bases, with 17 bases between the two germline ends. DNA of the CDR3: TGTGCCAGCAGTTTAAAGGGCGTTATCTCAAGCGAGCAGTACTTC. Protein sequence: CASSLKGVISSEQYF.

This clonotype was observed at least ten times. V gene TRBV28 combines with J gene TRBJ1-1; maybe TRBD1 (5 bases). Trimming took off 5 bases at V and 10 bases at J, with 11 bases between the two ends. The CDR3 sequence is 11 residues long. The V gene's germline CDR1 is MDHEN and CDR2 SYDVKM. CDR3 protein: CASSLDTSAFF. The DNA of the CDR3 is TGTGCCAGCAGTCTGGACACCTCAGCTTTCTTT.